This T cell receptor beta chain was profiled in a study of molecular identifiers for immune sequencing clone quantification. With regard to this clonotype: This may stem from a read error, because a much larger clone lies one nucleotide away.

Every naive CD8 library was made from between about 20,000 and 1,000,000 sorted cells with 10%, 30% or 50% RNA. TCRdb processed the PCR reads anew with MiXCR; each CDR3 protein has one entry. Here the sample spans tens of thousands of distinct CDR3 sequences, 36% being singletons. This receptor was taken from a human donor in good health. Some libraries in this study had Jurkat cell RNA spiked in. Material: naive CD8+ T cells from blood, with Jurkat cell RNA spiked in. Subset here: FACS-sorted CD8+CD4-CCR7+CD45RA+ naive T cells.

In DNA, the CDR3 is TGTGCCACCTGCAGAGATGTGGCAGGGAACAATGAGCAGTTCTTC. Its protein product is CATCRDVAGNNEQFF. V usage is TRBV15 and J usage is TRBJ2-1, with D tentatively TRBD1 (5 bases). The germline V gene encodes CDR1 LNHNV and CDR2 YYDKDF (reference sequence). CDR3 size: 15 residues.